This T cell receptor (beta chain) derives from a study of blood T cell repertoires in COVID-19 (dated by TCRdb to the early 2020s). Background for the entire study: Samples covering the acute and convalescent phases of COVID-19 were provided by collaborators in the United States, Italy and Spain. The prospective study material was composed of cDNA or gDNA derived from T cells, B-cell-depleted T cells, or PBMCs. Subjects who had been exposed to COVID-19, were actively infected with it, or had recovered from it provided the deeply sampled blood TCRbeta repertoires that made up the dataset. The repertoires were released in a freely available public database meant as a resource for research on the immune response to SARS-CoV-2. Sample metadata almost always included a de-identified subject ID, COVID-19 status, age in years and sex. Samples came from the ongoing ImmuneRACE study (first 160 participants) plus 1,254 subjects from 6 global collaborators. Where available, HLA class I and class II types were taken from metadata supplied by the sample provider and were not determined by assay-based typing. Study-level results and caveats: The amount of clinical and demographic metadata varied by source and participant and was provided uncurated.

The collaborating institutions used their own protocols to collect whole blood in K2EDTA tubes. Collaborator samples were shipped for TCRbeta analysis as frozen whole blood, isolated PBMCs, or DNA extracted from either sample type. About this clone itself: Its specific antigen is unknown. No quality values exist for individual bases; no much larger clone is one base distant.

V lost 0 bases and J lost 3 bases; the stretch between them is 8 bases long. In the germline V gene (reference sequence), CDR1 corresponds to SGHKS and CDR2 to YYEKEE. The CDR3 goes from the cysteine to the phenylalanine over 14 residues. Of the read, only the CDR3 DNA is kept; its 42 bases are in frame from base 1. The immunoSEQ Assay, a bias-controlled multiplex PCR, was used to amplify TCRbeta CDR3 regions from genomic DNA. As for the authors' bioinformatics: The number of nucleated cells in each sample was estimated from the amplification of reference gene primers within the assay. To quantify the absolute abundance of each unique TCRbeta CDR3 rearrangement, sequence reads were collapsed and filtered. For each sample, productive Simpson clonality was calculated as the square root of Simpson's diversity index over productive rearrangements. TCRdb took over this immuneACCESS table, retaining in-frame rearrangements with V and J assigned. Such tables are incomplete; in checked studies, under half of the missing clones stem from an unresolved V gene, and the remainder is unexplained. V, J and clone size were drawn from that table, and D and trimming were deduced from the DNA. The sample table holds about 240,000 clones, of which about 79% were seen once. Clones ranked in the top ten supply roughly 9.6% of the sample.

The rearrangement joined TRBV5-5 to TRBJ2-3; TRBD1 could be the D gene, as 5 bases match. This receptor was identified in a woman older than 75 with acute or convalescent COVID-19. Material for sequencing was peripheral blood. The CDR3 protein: CASSLGGLTDTQYF. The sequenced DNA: TGTGCCAGCAGCTTGGGGGGCCTAACAGATACGCAGTATTTT.